What follows are 7 T cell receptor beta chains derived from one specimen sequenced in a study of identical twins. TCRdb re-called the 5' RACE reads with MiXCR, one entry per CDR3 protein. This table has some 250,000 distinct CDR3 sequences, about an eighth appearing once. These same data were also listed under a study on yellow fever vaccine responses in identical twins.

The sequenced sample consisted of memory (CD45RO+) T cells sorted from blood. These receptors were taken from a woman younger than 35 in good health.

The J gene is TRBJ1-5, the V gene TRBV20-1; D not resolved. Trimming removed 4 bases from V and 4 bases from J, with 17 bases in between. The CDR3 sequence is 15 residues long. The germline V gene encodes CDR1 DFQATT and CDR2 SNEGSKA (reference sequence). Here the CDR3 reads CSATRPPVMNQPQHF. The CDR3, as DNA: TGCAGTGCTACTCGACCCCCCGTCATGAATCAGCCCCAGCATTTT.

This clonotype was recorded a few times. This chain links TRBV6-1 with TRBJ2-3, with 9 bases that match TRBD2. Germline assignment: CDR1 MNHNS and CDR2 SASEGT. V was clipped by 3 bases and J by 1 base; unmatched bases: 8. This CDR3 is built from 17 residues. DNA of the CDR3: TGTGCCAGCAGTGATGGGCGGGGGGGCCGTGGCACAGATACGCAGTATTTT. Its protein product is CASSDGRGGRGTDTQYF.

The genes are TRBV20-1 and TRBJ2-1; the D is unclear. The length of the CDR3 is 12 residues. Trimming shortened V by 3 bases and J by 5 bases, and 8 bases separated the two germline ends. CDR1 is DFQATT and CDR2 is SNEGSKA in the germline V gene (reference sequence). The CDR3 nucleotides are TGCAGTGCTAGCCGCACTAACAATGAGCAGTTCTTC. It translates to CSASRTNNEQFF.

The V gene is TRBV7-2, the J gene TRBJ1-5; no clear D gene. Germline V gives CDR1 SGHTA, CDR2 FQGNSA. This CDR3 spans 15 amino acids. With 3 bases removed from V and 0 bases from J, the gap between germline ends came to 9 bases. The CDR3 DNA sequence: TGTGCCAGCAGCTTCGGGCAATATAGCAATCAGCCCCAGCATTTT. Residues: CASSFGQYSNQPQHF.

DNA for the CDR3: TGTGCCAGCAGCTTCTACGGGACAGTCTTCACAGATACGCAGTATTTT. This codes for CASSFYGTVFTDTQYF. The chain couples TRBV5-4 to TRBJ2-3; 7 bases fit TRBD1. Germline lookup yields CDR1 SGHNT and CDR2 YYREEE (reference sequence). The CDR3 loop spans 16 amino acids. The V and J ends lost 2 bases and 2 bases, in that order; junction bases with no gene match: 8. Together with reference TRBV5-4 and TRBJ2-3, the CDR3 gives the full variable domain: ETGVTQSPTHLIKTRGQQVTLRCSSQSGHNTVSWYQQALGQGPQFIFQYYREEENGRGNFPPRFSGLQFPNYSSELNVNALELDDSALYLCASSFYGTVFTDTQYFGPGTRLTVL.

In this sample, this clonotype turned up many times. This chain connects TRBV5-1 to TRBJ1-4; no firm D call. This CDR3 comprises 15 residues. Germline V CDR1 and CDR2: SGHRS, YFSETQ. Trimming took 4 bases from V and 2 from J, leaving 12 bases between them. The CDR3 protein is CASSPTLPTNEKLFF. CDR3 bases: TGCGCCAGCAGCCCGACTCTGCCGACTAATGAAAAACTGTTTTTT.

The chain has TRBV25-1 and TRBJ2-2, with 8 bases aligning to TRBD1. Germline trimming cut 3 bases from V and 1 base from J; bases unmatched to any gene: 7. CDR1 MGHDK and CDR2 SYGVNS come from the germline V gene. This CDR3 has 17 residues. DNA for the CDR3: TGTGCCAGCAGTGATAGGACAGGGACGTTGAACACCGGGGAGCTGTTTTTT. It encodes CASSDRTGTLNTGELFF.